These 16 T cell receptor beta chains came from one sample sequenced in a study of blood T cell repertoires in COVID-19. The assay was immunoSEQ multiplex PCR, and TCRdb's table has in-frame clones only and misses some. The sample yields 68,000 or so clones, 88% seen once. Sequencing was carried out using peripheral blood. The receptors were gathered from a woman in her 70s with acute or convalescent COVID-19.

This chain connects TRBV3-1 (or the pseudogene TRBV3-2) to TRBJ2-3; 8 bases fit TRBD2. CDR1 is LGHDT, CDR2 YNNKEL, per germline (reference sequence). This CDR3 comprises 14 residues. J gave up 2 bases and V 4 bases, and 2 bases lay outside the gene matches. The DNA of the CDR3 is TGTGCCAGCAGCCGGACTAGCCTCACAGATACGCAGTATTTT. Amino acids: CASSRTSLTDTQYF.

This clone was detected a few times. The chain uses TRBV7-2 and TRBJ1-5, with 10 bases fitting TRBD1. The CDR3 consists of 16 residues. Germline values: CDR1 SGHTA, CDR2 FQGNSA. J gave up 7 bases and V 5 bases, and 11 bases lay outside the gene matches. CDR3 coding DNA: TGTGCCAGCAGCAGGGGGGACAGGGGCACGCGGCAGCCCCAGCATTTT. Encoded protein: CASSRGDRGTRQPQHF.

This chain uses TRBV5-4 with TRBJ2-7, with D possibly being TRBD2 (6 bases). Germline values: CDR1 SGHNT, CDR2 YYREEE (reference sequence). The CDR3 covers 16 residues. V was trimmed by 0 bases and J by 0 bases, leaving 13 bases between them. DNA of the CDR3: TGTGCCAGCAGCTTGGTTGGTAGCGGATTCTCCTACGAGCAGTACTTC. It encodes CASSLVGSGFSYEQYF.

Regarding this clone: A junction end diverges from the germline sequence, so it may reflect a read error. This sequence joins TRBV7-7 and TRBJ2-1; 9 bases are a match to TRBD1. Germline V gene lookup returns CDR1 SSHAT and CDR2 FNYEAQ (reference sequence). CDR3 size: 16 residues. The DNA for the CDR3 is TGTGCTAGCAGCTTAGGGGTGGGGACAGGGCAGAATGAGCAGTTCTTC. Its translation is CASSLGVGTGQNEQFF.

This chain links TRBV6-5 with TRBJ1-4, with D tentatively TRBD1 (6 bases). The V gene's germline CDR1 is MNHEY and CDR2 SVGAGI. The CDR3 is 15 residues long. The V and J ends lost 6 bases and 7 bases respectively, with 18 bases between them. The CDR3 DNA sequence: TGTGCCAGCAGCCCCCGGACAGTTAGGGGTGAAAAACTGTTTTTT. It encodes CASSPRTVRGEKLFF.

This chain links TRBV12-5 with TRBJ1-5, with 9 bases that match TRBD1. Germline V gives CDR1 LGHNT, CDR2 FRNRAP. This CDR3 is built from 16 residues. The V gene end was trimmed by 1 base and the J gene end by 5 bases; junction bases not matched to a gene: 6. The CDR3 bases are TGTGCTAGTGGTTTGGCAGGACAGGGGATTTATCAGCCCCAGCATTTT. Its translation: CASGLAGQGIYQPQHF.

CDR3 protein: CASSPGQTNGYTF. The CDR3 DNA reads as TGTGCCAGCTCACCGGGACAGACCAATGGCTACACCTTC. The chain carries TRBV18 and TRBJ1-2, with 7 nucleotides matching TRBD1. Germline CDR1 is KGHSH and CDR2 is LQKENI. The CDR3 length is 13 residues. The ends lost 3 bases at V and 6 bases at J; junction bases unmatched: 4.

The gene calls are TRBV16 and TRBJ1-1; TRBD1 is a possible D gene (5 bases). Germline V CDR1 and CDR2: KGHSY, FQNENV. Trimming shortened V by 0 bases and J by 0 bases, and 8 bases separated the two germline ends. The CDR3 has 15 residues. This CDR3 reads CASSQSGRVNTEAFF. The CDR3 DNA reads as TGTGCCAGCAGCCAATCGGGCAGGGTGAACACTGAAGCTTTCTTT.

This sequence joins TRBV4-3 and TRBJ1-3, with D tentatively TRBD1 (5 bases). The CDR3 spans 15 residues. V shed 0 bases and J shed 3 bases, with 9 bases lying between them. Germline-derived CDR1 and CDR2 are LGHNA and YSLEER. CDR3 residues: CASSQDPGGGNTIYF. The CDR3 bases are TGCGCCAGCAGCCAAGACCCGGGGGGTGGAAACACCATATATTTT.

The gene calls are TRBV27 and TRBJ1-5, with TRBD1 identical over 10 bases. Germline CDR1 is MNHEY and CDR2 is SMNVEV (reference sequence). The V and J ends lost 0 bases and 9 bases, in that order; junction bases with no gene match: 8. This CDR3 has 16 amino acids. Written as DNA, the CDR3 is TGTGCCAGCAGTTTATCGGGGACAGGGGTGCGGGGGCCCCAGCATTTT. Translated: CASSLSGTGVRGPQHF.

V gene TRBV28 combines with J gene TRBJ1-2, with 7 bases aligning to TRBD1. Germline V gene lookup returns CDR1 MDHEN and CDR2 SYDVKM. Losses at the gene ends were 5 bases for V and 3 bases for J; bases not matched to a gene: 6. The CDR3 is 14 residues long. The CDR3 loop is CASSLTGKYYGYTF. The CDR3 region has the DNA TGTGCCAGCAGTCTGACAGGGAAGTACTATGGCTACACCTTC.

For the CDR3, the DNA is TGTGCCAGCAGCCACGCGTCCCTGGGGGGCACTGAAGCTTTCTTT. Protein: CASSHASLGGTEAFF. The V call is TRBV3-1 (or the pseudogene TRBV3-2), the J call TRBJ1-1; D possibly corresponds to TRBD1 (5 bases). The ends were cut back, 3 bases at V and 4 bases at J, with 15 bases in the middle. The CDR3 contains 15 residues. The germline V gene has CDR1 LGHDT and CDR2 YNNKEL (reference sequence).

This chain links TRBV9 with TRBJ2-6, with 14 nucleotides matching TRBD2. The CDR3 is made up of 18 amino acids. Germline trimming cut 3 bases from V and 1 base from J; bases unmatched to any gene: 3. The V gene's germline CDR1 is SGDLS and CDR2 YYNGEE. CDR3 sequence reads: CASSGGLAGVSGANVLTF. The CDR3 bases are TGTGCCAGCAGCGGGGGACTAGCGGGAGTTTCTGGGGCCAACGTCCTGACTTTC.

The CDR3 loop is CASSPSFGQGANQPQHF. CDR3 DNA sequence: TGTGCCAGCAGCCCCTCTTTCGGCCAGGGGGCCAATCAGCCCCAGCATTTT. The chain couples TRBV5-6 to TRBJ1-5, with 8 nucleotides matching TRBD1. CDR1 and CDR2 (germline): SGHDT, YYEEEE. There are 17 residues in the CDR3. The J segment lost 3 bases and the V segment lost 4 bases, leaving 12 bases of the junction unmatched.

This chain joins TRBV4-2 and TRBJ1-1; D is possibly TRBD1 (5 bases). The V gene lost 1 base and the J gene lost 8 bases, with 14 bases spanning the gap. Germline lookup yields CDR1 LGHNA and CDR2 YNFKEQ. This CDR3 has 14 residues. CDR3 in amino acids: CASSQVTRVYEAFF. DNA for the CDR3: TGTGCCAGCAGCCAAGTGACCAGGGTATACGAAGCTTTCTTT.

The rearrangement joins TRBV5-1 to TRBJ2-3, with unresolved D. The germline V gene encodes CDR1 SGHRS and CDR2 YFSETQ. Trimming shortened V by 4 bases and J by 6 bases, and 9 bases separated the two germline ends. The CDR3 consists of 12 residues. The CDR3 spells CASSPESDTQYF. CDR3 DNA sequence: TGCGCCAGCAGCCCTGAGAGTGATACGCAGTATTTT.